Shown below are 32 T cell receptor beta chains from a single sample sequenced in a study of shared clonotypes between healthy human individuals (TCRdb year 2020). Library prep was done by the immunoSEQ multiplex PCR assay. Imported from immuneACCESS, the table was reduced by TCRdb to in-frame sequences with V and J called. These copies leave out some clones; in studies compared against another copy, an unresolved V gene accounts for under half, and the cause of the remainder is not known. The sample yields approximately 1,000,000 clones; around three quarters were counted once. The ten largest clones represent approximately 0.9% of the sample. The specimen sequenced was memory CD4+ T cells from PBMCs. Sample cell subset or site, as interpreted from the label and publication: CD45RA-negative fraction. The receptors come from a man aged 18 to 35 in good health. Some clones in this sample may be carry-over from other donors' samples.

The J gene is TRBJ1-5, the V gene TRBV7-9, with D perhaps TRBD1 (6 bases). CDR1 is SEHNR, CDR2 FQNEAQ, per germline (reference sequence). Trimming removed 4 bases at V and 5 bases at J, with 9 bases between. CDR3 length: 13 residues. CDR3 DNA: TGTGCCAGCAGCTCCAACAGGGATCAGCCCCAGCATTTT. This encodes CASSSNRDQPQHF. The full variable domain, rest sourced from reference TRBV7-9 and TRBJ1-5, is DTGVSQNPRHKITKRGQNVTFRCDPISEHNRLYWYRQTLGQGPEFLTYFQNEAQLEKSRLLSDRFSAERPKGSFSTLEIQRTEQGDSAMYLCASSSNRDQPQHFGDGTRLSIL.

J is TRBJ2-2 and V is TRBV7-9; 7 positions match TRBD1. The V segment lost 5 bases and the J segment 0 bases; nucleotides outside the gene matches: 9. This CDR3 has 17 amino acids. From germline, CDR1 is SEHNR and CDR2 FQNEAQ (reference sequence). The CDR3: CASSISRDSANTGELFF. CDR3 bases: TGTGCCAGCAGCATCAGCCGGGACAGTGCGAACACCGGGGAGCTGTTTTTT. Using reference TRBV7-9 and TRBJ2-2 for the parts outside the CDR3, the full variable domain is DTGVSQNPRHKITKRGQNVTFRCDPISEHNRLYWYRQTLGQGPEFLTYFQNEAQLEKSRLLSDRFSAERPKGSFSTLEIQRTEQGDSAMYLCASSISRDSANTGELFFGEGSRLTVL.

CDR3 sequence (DNA): TGTGCCAGCAGCTTAGCCGGTGGGGGGTTATCCTACGAGCAGTACTTC. Translated, it gives CASSLAGGGLSYEQYF. V and J are TRBV7-2 and TRBJ2-7; the D gene is possibly TRBD2 (6 bases). In germline, CDR1 is SGHTA, CDR2 FQGNSA. Trimming left V 0 bases short and J 1 base short, with 13 bases between. This CDR3 has 16 amino acids.

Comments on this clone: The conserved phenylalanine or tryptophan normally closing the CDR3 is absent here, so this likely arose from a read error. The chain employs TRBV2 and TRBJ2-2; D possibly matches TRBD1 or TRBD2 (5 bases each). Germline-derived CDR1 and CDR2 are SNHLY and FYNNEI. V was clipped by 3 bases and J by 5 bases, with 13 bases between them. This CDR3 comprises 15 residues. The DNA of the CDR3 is TGTGCCAGCAGTGAGAGGGGCCCCTGGACCGGGGAGCTGTTTTCT. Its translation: CASSERGPWTGELFS.

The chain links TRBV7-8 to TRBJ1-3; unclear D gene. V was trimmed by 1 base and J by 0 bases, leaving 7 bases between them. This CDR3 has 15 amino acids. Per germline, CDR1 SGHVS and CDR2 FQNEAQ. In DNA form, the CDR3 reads TGTGCCAGCAGCTTAGAGGAGGTCTCTGGAAACACCATATATTTT. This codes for CASSLEEVSGNTIYF. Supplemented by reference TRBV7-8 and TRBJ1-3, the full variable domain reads GAGVSQSPRYKVAKRGQDVALRCDPISGHVSLFWYQQALGQGPEFLTYFQNEAQLDKSGLPSDRFFAERPEGSVSTLKIQRTQQEDSAVYLCASSLEEVSGNTIYFGEGSWLTVV.

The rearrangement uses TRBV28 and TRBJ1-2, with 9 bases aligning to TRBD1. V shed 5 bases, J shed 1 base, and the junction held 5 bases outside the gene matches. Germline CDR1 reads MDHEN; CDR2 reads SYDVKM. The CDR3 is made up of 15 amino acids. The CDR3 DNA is TGTGCCAGCAGTCAACCGGGACAGGGTAACTATGGCTACACCTTC. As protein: CASSQPGQGNYGYTF.

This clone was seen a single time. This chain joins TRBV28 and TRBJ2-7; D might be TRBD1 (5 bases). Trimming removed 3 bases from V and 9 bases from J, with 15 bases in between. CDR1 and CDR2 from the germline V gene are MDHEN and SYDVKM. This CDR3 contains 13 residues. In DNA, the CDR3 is TGTGCCAGCAGTTTGGAAGCAGGGATAGGGCAGTACTTC. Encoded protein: CASSLEAGIGQYF.

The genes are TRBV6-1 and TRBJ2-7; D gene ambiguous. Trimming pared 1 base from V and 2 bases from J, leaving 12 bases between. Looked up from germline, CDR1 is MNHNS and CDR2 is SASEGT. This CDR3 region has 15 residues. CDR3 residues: CASSEVGQSPYEQYF. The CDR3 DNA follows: TGTGCCAGCAGTGAAGTCGGTCAGAGCCCCTACGAGCAGTACTTC.

CDR3 DNA sequence: TGTGCCAGCAGTTATTTGGGCTACCAAGAGACCCAGTACTTC. It specifies CASSYLGYQETQYF. V and J are TRBV6-6 and TRBJ2-5; no clear D. V was trimmed by 3 bases and J by 0 bases, leaving 8 bases between them. In germline, CDR1 is MNHNY, CDR2 SVGAGI (reference sequence). The CDR3 is made up of 14 amino acids.

The CDR3 loop is CASREEWNTYEQYF. The CDR3 DNA follows: TGTGCCAGCAGGGAGGAGTGGAACACCTACGAGCAGTACTTC. This chain joins TRBV2 and TRBJ2-7, with D perhaps matching TRBD2 (5 bases). V was cut by 6 bases and J by 2 bases, with 14 bases left in between. There are 14 residues in the CDR3. Germline V gene sequence: CDR1 SNHLY, CDR2 FYNNEI.

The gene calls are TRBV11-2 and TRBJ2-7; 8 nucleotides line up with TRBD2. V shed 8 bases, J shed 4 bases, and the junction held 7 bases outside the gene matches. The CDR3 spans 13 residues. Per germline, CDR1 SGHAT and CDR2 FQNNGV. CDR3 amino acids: CASGTGRAYEQYF. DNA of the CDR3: TGTGCCAGCGGGACCGGGAGGGCATACGAGCAGTACTTC.

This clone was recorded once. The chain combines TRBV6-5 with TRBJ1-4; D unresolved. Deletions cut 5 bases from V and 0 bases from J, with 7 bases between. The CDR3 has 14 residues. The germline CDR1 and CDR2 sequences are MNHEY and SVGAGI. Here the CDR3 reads CASSPQTTNEKLFF. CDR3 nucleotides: TGTGCCAGCAGTCCCCAGACAACTAATGAAAAACTGTTTTTT.

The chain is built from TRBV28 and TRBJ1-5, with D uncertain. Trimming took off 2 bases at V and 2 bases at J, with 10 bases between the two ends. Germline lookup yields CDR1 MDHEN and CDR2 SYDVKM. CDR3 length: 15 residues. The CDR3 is CASSLQVFGNQPQHF. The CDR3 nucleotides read TGTGCCAGCAGTTTACAGGTCTTTGGCAATCAGCCCCAGCATTTT.

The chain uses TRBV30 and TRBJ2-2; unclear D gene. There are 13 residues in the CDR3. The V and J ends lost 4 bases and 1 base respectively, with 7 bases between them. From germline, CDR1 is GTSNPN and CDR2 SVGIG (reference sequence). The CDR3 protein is CAWTLLNTGELFF. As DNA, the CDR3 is TGTGCCTGGACACTTTTGAACACCGGGGAGCTGTTTTTT.

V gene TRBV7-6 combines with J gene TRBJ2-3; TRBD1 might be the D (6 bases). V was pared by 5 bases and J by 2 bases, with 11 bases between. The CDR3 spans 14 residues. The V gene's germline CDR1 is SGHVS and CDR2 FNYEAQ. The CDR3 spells CASSRTDPTDTQYF. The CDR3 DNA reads TGTGCCAGCAGCAGGACAGATCCCACAGATACGCAGTATTTT.

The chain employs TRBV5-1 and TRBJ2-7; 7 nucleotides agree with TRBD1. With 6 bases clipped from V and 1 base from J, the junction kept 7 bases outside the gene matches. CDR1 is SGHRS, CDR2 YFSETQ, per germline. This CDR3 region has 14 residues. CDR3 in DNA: TGCGCCAGCAAACCCGGGACAGAGTCCTACGAGCAGTACTTC. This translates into CASKPGTESYEQYF.

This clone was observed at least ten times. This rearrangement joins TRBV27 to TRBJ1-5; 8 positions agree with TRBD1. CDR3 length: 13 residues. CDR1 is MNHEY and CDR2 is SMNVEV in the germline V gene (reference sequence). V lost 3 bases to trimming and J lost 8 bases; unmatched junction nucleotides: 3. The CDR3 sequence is CASSFDRGKPQHF. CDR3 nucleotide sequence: TGTGCCAGCAGTTTCGACAGGGGAAAGCCCCAGCATTTT.

The CDR3 bases are TGTGCCAGCGGAACGGCGGATTCACCCCTCCACTTT. This translates into CASGTADSPLHF. The V and J genes are TRBV6-6 and TRBJ1-6; D is ambiguous. The V gene's germline CDR1 is MNHNY and CDR2 SVGAGI (reference sequence). The CDR3 consists of 12 residues. Between the trimmed V and J ends, which lost 8 bases and 8 bases, there was a span of 10 bases.

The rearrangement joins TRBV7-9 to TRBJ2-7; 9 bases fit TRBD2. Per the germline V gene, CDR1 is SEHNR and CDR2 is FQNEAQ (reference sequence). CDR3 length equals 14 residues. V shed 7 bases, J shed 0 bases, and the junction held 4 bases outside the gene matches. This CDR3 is CASTELAGSYEQYF. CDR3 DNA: TGTGCCAGCACAGAACTAGCGGGCTCCTACGAGCAGTACTTC.

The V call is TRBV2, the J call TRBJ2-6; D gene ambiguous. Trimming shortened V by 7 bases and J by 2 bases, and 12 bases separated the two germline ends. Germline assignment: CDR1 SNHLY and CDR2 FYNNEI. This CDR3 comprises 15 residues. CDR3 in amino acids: CASNKTPAGANVLTF. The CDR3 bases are TGTGCCAGCAACAAGACACCTGCTGGGGCCAACGTCCTGACTTTC.

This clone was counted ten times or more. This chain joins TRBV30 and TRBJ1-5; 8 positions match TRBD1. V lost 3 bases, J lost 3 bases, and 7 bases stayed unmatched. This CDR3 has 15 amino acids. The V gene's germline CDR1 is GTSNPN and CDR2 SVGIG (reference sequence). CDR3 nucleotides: TGTGCCTGGAGCGACAGGGGATTGTACAATCAGCCCCAGCATTTT. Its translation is CAWSDRGLYNQPQHF.

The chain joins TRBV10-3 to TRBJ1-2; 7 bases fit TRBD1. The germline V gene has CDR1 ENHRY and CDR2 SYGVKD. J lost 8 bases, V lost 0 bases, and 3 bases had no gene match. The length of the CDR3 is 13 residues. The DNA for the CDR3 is TGTGCCATCAGTGAGTCGCCACAGGGGGGCTACACCTTC. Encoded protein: CAISESPQGGYTF.

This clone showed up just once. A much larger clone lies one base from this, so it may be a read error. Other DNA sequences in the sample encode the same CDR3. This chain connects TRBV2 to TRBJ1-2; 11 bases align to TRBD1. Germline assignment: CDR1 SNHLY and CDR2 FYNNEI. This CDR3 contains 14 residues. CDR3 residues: CASSEDRGHYGYTF. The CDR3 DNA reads TGCGCCAGCAGTGAGGACAGGGGGCATTATGGCTACACCTTC. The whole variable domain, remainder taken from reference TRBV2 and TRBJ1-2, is EPEVTQTPSHQVTQMGQEVILRCVPISNHLYFYWYRQILGQKVEFLVSFYNNEISEKSEIFDDQFSVERPDGSNFTLKIRSTKLEDSAMYFCASSEDRGHYGYTFGSGTRLTVV.

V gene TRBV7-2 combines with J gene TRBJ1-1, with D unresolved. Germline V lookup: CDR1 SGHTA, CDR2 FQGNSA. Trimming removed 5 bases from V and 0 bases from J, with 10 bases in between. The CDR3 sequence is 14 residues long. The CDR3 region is CASSRNMLNTEAFF. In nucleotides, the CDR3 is TGTGCCAGCAGCCGTAACATGTTGAACACTGAAGCTTTCTTT.

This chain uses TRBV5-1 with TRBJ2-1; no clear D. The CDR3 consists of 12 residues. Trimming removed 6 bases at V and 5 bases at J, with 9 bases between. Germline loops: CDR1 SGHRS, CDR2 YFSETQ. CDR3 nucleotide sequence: TGCGCCAGCAATGACGCGAACAATGAGCAGTTCTTC. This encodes CASNDANNEQFF.

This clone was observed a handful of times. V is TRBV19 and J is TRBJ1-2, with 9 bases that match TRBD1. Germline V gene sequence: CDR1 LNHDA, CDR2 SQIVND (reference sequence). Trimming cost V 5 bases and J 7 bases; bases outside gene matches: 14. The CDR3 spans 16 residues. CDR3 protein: CASSQRGTGGISGYTF. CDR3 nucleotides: TGTGCCAGTAGTCAACGGGGCACAGGGGGCATATCTGGCTACACCTTC.

Written as DNA, the CDR3 is TGTGCCAGCTCACCAGTTGGGACAGGGGGCACAGATACGCAGTATTTT. The encoded protein is CASSPVGTGGTDTQYF. This chain connects TRBV18 to TRBJ2-3, with 10 positions matching TRBD1. The CDR3 spans 16 residues. V lost 2 bases and J lost 1; bases outside the gene matches: 3. In germline, CDR1 is KGHSH, CDR2 LQKENI.

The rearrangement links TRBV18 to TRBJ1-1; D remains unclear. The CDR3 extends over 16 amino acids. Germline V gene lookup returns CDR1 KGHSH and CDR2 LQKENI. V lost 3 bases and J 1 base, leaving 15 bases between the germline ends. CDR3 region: CASSPIILQRNTEAFF. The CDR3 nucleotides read TGTGCCAGCTCACCGATCATTCTACAACGGAACACTGAAGCTTTCTTT.

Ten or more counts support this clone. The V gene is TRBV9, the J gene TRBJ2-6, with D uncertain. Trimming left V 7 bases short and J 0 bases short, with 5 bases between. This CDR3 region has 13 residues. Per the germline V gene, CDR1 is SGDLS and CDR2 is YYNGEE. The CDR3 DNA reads TGTGCCAGCGAGCGCTCTGGGGCCAACGTCCTGACTTTC. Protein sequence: CASERSGANVLTF.

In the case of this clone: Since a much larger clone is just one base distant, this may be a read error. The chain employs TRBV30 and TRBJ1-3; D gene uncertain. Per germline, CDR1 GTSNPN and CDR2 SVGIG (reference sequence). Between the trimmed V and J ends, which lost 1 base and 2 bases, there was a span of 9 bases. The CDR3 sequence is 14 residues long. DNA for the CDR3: TGTGCCTGGAGTGAGAGAGGCCCTGGAAACACCATATATTTT. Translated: CAWSERGPGNTIYF.

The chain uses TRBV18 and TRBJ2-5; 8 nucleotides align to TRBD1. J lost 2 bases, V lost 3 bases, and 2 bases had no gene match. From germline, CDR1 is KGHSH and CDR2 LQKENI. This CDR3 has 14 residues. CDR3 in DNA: TGTGCCAGCTCACCGGGACAGGAGCAAGAGACCCAGTACTTC. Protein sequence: CASSPGQEQETQYF.

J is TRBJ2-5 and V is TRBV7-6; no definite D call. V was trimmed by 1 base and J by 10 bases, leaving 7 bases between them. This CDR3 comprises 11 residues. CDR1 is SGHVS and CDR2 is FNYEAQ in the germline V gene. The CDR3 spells CASSLGVIQYF. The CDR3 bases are TGTGCCAGCAGCTTAGGAGTCATCCAGTACTTC.